A selection of T cell receptor beta chains follows, all from one sample in a study of immune cell composition in non-small cell lung cancer. Sequencing used immunoSEQ multiplex PCR; TCRdb keeps in-frame clones, though not all of them. The profile shows about a thousand clones, 74% of them singletons. Sequenced: non-adjacent lung tissue. The receptors stem from a human donor with non-small cell lung cancer. Each CDR3 is given with its conserved first and last residue. A D gene is named only where the DNA matches it firmly. Clone size is given for some rows only: seen once, a few or many times, or a class if the clone is expanded.

abundance: once
d_gene: .
v_gene: TRBV28
j_gene: TRBJ2-7
CDR3nt: TGTGCCAGCAGTTTCTTACAGGGTAACTACGAGCAGTACTTC
CDR3aa: CASSFLQGNYEQYF

abundance: .
d_gene: .
v_gene: TRBV5-1
j_gene: TRBJ1-3
CDR3nt: TGCGCCAGCAGCTTGGACACTGGAAACACCATATATTTT
CDR3aa: CASSLDTGNTIYF

abundance: .
d_gene: TRBD1
v_gene: TRBV4-2
j_gene: TRBJ1-2
CDR3nt: TGTGCCAGCAGCCATAGCGGGGACAGGGGGAAGGGCTACACCTTC
CDR3aa: CASSHSGDRGKGYTF

abundance: .
d_gene: .
v_gene: TRBV30
j_gene: TRBJ2-1
CDR3nt: TGTGCCTGGAGTGTAGTCGGGGGTGAGCAGTTCTTC
CDR3aa: CAWSVVGGEQFF

abundance: few
d_gene: .
v_gene: TRBV4-1
j_gene: TRBJ2-5
CDR3nt: TGCGCCAGCAGCCCAGCGGGCCAAGAGACCCAGTACTTC
CDR3aa: CASSPAGQETQYF

abundance: .
d_gene: TRBD2
v_gene: TRBV27
j_gene: TRBJ2-4
CDR3nt: TGTGCCAGCAGTTCCAATAGCGGGATGGCCAAAAACATTCAGTACTTC
CDR3aa: CASSSNSGMAKNIQYF

abundance: .
d_gene: .
v_gene: TRBV5-5
j_gene: TRBJ1-4
CDR3nt: TGTGCCAGCAGCCCTGCGAGGGCGGGGGTTAGCACTAATGAAAAACTGTTTTTT
CDR3aa: CASSPARAGVSTNEKLFF

abundance: .
d_gene: .
v_gene: TRBV7-2
j_gene: TRBJ2-7
CDR3nt: TGTGCCAGCAGCCCGCAGACAGGTGCTGCCTACGAGCAGTACTTC
CDR3aa: CASSPQTGAAYEQYF

abundance: .
d_gene: .
v_gene: TRBV4-3
j_gene: TRBJ2-3
CDR3nt: TGCGCCAGCAGCCAAGAGGGGCAGGGAGATACGCAGTATTTT
CDR3aa: CASSQEGQGDTQYF

abundance: .
d_gene: .
v_gene: TRBV2
j_gene: TRBJ1-5
CDR3nt: TGTGCCAGCAGTGAATTACAGAATAATCAGCCCCAGCATTTT
CDR3aa: CASSELQNNQPQHF

abundance: .
d_gene: .
v_gene: TRBV7-9
j_gene: TRBJ2-2
CDR3nt: TGTGCCAGCAGCTTAAGTGGGACATCCAACACCGGGGAGCTGTTTTTT
CDR3aa: CASSLSGTSNTGELFF

abundance: once
d_gene: .
v_gene: TRBV7-5
j_gene: TRBJ2-5
CDR3nt: TGTGCCAGAAGCTTAGGGCAGACTTGCCAAGAGACCCAGTACTTC
CDR3aa: CARSLGQTCQETQYF

abundance: .
d_gene: TRBD1
v_gene: TRBV6-5
j_gene: TRBJ1-4
CDR3nt: TGTGCCAGCAGTTCTAGCGGGACAGTTAATGAAAAACTGTTTTTT
CDR3aa: CASSSSGTVNEKLFF

abundance: .
d_gene: .
v_gene: TRBV6-1
j_gene: TRBJ1-4
CDR3nt: TGTGCCAGCAGTGAAGCTCAGGAAAAACTGTTTTTT
CDR3aa: CASSEAQEKLFF

abundance: .
d_gene: .
v_gene: TRBV5-1
j_gene: TRBJ1-1
CDR3nt: TGCGCCAGCAGCTTCGAGTCTCCGGGGTTGAACACTGAAGCTTTCTTT
CDR3aa: CASSFESPGLNTEAFF

abundance: .
d_gene: .
v_gene: TRBV19
j_gene: TRBJ2-3
CDR3nt: TGTGCCAGTAGTACGACAGGAAATACGCAGTATTTT
CDR3aa: CASSTTGNTQYF

abundance: .
d_gene: .
v_gene: TRBV6-5
j_gene: TRBJ2-7
CDR3nt: TGTGCCAGCAGTGGGACGGGAGCGAAGGGGGAGCAGTACTTC
CDR3aa: CASSGTGAKGEQYF

abundance: .
d_gene: TRBD1
v_gene: TRBV11-1
j_gene: TRBJ2-7
CDR3nt: TGTGCCAGCAGCCTCGCCGCCGGGACAGGCTACGAGCAGTACTTC
CDR3aa: CASSLAAGTGYEQYF

abundance: few
d_gene: .
v_gene: TRBV7-2
j_gene: TRBJ1-2
CDR3nt: TGTGCCAGCAGCTTATATCCGGGCAGGGAGGCCGACTATGGCTACACCTTC
CDR3aa: CASSLYPGREADYGYTF

abundance: .
d_gene: .
v_gene: TRBV5-1
j_gene: TRBJ1-1
CDR3nt: TGCGCCAGCAGCTTGTTGTTAGGGGCCACTGAAGCTTTCTTT
CDR3aa: CASSLLLGATEAFF

abundance: .
d_gene: TRBD1
v_gene: TRBV29-1
j_gene: TRBJ2-1
CDR3nt: TGCAGCGTCCTACTAAGGGACAGCTACAATGAGCAGTTCTTC
CDR3aa: CSVLLRDSYNEQFF

abundance: .
d_gene: .
v_gene: TRBV4-1
j_gene: TRBJ1-1
CDR3nt: TGCGCCAGCAGCCAAGGTCGGGACATGAACACTGAAGCTTTCTTT
CDR3aa: CASSQGRDMNTEAFF

abundance: .
d_gene: .
v_gene: TRBV7-6
j_gene: TRBJ2-2
CDR3nt: TGTGCCAGCAGCTTAGCGCGAGGTATCGACACCGGGGAGCTGTTTTTT
CDR3aa: CASSLARGIDTGELFF